This TCR beta chain was observed in a study of blood T cell repertoires in COVID-19. Study context: Italy, Spain and the United States were the sources of the convalescent and acute COVID-19 samples.

CDR1 and CDR2 from the germline V gene are SGHTA and FQGTGA. The V segment lost 8 bases and the J segment 10 bases; nucleotides outside the gene matches: 16. This CDR3 has 16 amino acids. This table comes from immunoSEQ multiplex PCR, and its TCRdb copy is limited to in-frame clones, with some not included. The table includes approximately 74,000 clones, 88% detected once. This chain joins TRBV7-3 and TRBJ2-1; TRBD2 aligns across 11 bases. Material for sequencing was peripheral blood. The sequence was obtained from an older woman with acute or convalescent COVID-19. The CDR3 loop reads CASQPSLAGGGPEQFF. The CDR3 DNA is TGTGCCAGCCAACCTAGTCTAGCGGGAGGAGGGCCCGAGCAGTTCTTC.